This T cell receptor beta chain emerged from a study of blood T cell repertoires in COVID-19. Study-level information: Whether acute or convalescent, the COVID-19 samples came from the United States, Italy and Spain. T cells, B-cell-depleted T cells, or PBMCs supplied cDNA or gDNA.

This CDR3 is 15 amino acids long. After removal of 6 bases from V and 7 bases from J, the junction contained 6 bases not matched to a gene. CDR1 SEHNR and CDR2 FQNEAQ come from the germline V gene (reference sequence). This clone was observed a few times. Other DNA variants within this sample encode the same CDR3. Authors' data handling: Reference gene primer amplification gave nucleated cell count estimates. The data were produced by immunoSEQ multiplex PCR, yet TCRdb's version contains in-frame clones alone and is incomplete. V and J calls and clone size come straight from that table; D and trimming were deduced from the DNA. The sample holds about 55,000 clones; about 82% are singletons and the top ten take roughly 13%.

The chain links TRBV7-9 to TRBJ2-2, with TRBD2 matching over 12 bases. The sequence derives from a human donor in a cohort sampled during active COVID-19. The sample comprised peripheral blood. The CDR3 nucleotides read TGTGCCAGCAGACCGGGACTAGCGGGTGGCGGGGAGCTGTTTTTT. Translating gives CASRPGLAGGGELFF.